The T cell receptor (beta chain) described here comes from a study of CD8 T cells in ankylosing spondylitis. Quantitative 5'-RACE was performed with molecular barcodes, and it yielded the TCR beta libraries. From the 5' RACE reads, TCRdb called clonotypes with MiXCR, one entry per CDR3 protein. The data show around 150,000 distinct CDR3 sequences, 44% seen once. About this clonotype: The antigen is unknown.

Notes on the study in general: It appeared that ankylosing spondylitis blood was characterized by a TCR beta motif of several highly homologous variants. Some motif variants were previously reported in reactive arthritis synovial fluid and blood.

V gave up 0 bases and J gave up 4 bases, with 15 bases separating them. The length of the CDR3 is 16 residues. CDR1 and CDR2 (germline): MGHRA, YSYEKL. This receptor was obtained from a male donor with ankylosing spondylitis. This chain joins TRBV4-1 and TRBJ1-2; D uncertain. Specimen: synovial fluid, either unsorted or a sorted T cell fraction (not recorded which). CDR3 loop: CASSQDFTQELYGYTF. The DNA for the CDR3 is TGCGCCAGCAGCCAAGATTTCACCCAAGAACTCTATGGCTACACCTTC.